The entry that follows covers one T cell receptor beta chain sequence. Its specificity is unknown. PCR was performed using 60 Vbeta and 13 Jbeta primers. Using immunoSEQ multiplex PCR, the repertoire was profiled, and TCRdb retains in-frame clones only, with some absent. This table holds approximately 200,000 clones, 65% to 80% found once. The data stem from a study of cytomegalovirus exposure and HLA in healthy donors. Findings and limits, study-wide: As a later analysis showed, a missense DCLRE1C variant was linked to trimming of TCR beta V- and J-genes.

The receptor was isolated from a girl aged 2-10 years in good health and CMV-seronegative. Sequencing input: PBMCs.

The CDR3 nucleotides read TGTGCCAGCAGCTTAAGTGGAGCTAATGAAAAACTGTTTTTT. Its protein product is CASSLSGANEKLFF. The chain joins TRBV7-9 to TRBJ1-4, with D unclear. The CDR3 sequence is 14 residues long. The germline V and J ends were trimmed by 2 bases and 3 bases, with 7 bases remaining between them. The V gene's germline CDR1 is SEHNR and CDR2 FQNEAQ (reference sequence).